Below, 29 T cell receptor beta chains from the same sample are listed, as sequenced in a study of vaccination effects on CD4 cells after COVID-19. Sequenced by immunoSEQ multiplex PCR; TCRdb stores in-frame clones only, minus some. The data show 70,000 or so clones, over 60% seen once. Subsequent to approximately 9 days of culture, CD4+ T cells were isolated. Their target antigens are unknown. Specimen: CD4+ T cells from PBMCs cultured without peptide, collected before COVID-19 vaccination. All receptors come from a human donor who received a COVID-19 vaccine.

CDR3 region: CASSDGGALDTIYF. DNA of the CDR3: TGCGCCAGCAGCGATGGGGGGGCATTGGACACCATATATTTT. The chain employs TRBV5-1 and TRBJ1-3; D is possibly TRBD1 (6 bases). CDR1 is SGHRS and CDR2 is YFSETQ in the germline V gene. This CDR3 comprises 14 residues. Deletions cut 4 bases from V and 8 bases from J, with 16 bases between.

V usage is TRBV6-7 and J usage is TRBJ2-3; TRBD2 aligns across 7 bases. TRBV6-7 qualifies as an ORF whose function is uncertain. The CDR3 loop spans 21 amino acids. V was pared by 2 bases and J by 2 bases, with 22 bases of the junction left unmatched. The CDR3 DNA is TGTGCCAGCAGTTACCGAAGGGATGGCGGGGGAGAACCTCCTCACACAGATACGCAGTATTTT. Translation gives CASSYRRDGGGEPPHTDTQYF.

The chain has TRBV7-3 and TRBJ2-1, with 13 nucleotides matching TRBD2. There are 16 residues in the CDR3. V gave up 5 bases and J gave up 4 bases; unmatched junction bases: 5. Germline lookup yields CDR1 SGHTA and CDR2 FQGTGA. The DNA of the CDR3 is TGTGCCAGCAGCCTAGGACTAGCGGGGGAATACAATGAGCAGTTCTTC. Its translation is CASSLGLAGEYNEQFF. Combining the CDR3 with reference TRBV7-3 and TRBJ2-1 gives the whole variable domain GAGVSQTPSNKVTEKGKYVELRCDPISGHTALYWYRQSLGQGPEFLIYFQGTGAADDSGLPNDRFFAVRPEGSVSTLKIQRTERGDSAVYLCASSLGLAGEYNEQFFGPGTRLTVL.

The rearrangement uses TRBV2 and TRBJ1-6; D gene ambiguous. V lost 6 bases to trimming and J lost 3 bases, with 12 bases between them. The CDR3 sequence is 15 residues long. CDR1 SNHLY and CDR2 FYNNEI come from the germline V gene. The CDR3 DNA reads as TGTGCCAGCAGGAAGGGCCAGAACTATAATTCACCCCTCCACTTT. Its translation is CASRKGQNYNSPLHF.

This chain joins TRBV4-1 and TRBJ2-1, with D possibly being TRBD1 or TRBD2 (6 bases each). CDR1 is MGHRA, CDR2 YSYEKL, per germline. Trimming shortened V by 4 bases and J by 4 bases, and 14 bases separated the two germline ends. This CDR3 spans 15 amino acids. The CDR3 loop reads CASSPVGGIYNEQFF. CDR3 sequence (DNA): TGCGCCAGCAGCCCTGTGGGGGGCATTTACAATGAGCAGTTCTTC.

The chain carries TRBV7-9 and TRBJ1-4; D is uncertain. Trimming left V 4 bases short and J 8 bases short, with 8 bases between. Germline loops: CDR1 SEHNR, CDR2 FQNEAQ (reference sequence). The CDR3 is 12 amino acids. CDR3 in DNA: TGTGCCAGCAGCTCCACGGGGGAAAAACTGTTTTTT. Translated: CASSSTGEKLFF.

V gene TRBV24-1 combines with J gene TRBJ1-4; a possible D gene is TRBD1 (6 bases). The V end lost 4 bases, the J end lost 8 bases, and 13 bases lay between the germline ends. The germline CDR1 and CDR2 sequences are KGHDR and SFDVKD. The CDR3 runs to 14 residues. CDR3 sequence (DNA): TGTGCCACCAGTGAAGGATCAGGGGTGGAAAAACTGTTTTTT. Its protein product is CATSEGSGVEKLFF.

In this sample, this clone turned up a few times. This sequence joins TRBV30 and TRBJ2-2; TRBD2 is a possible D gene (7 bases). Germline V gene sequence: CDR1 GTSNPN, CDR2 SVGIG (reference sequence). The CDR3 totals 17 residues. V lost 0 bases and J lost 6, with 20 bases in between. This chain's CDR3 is CAWSVRGRGSTAGELFF. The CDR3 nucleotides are TGTGCCTGGAGTGTACGGGGGCGGGGGAGTACCGCCGGGGAGCTGTTTTTT.

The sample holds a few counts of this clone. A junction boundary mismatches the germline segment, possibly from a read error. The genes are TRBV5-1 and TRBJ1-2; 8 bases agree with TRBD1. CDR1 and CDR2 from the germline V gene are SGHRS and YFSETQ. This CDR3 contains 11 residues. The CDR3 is CASSSTGVWVF. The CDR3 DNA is TGCGCCAGCAGCTCGACAGGGGTGTGGGTATTC.

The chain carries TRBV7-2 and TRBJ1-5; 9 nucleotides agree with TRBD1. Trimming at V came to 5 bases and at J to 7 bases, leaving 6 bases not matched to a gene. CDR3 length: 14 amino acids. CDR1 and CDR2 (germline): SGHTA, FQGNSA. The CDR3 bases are TGTGCCAGCAGCCCGGACAGGGGTGGGCAGCCCCAGCATTTT. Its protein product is CASSPDRGGQPQHF.

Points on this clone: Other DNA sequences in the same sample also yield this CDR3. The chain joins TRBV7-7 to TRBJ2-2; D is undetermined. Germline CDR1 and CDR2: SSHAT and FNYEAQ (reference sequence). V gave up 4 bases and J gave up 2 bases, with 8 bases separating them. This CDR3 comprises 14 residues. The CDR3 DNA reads TGTGCCAGCAGCTCAGGCAGAAACACCGGGGAGCTGTTTTTT. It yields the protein CASSSGRNTGELFF.

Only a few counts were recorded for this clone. The CDR3 sequence: CASSRVPRGGGYTF. The CDR3 nucleotides read TGCGCCAGCAGCCGCGTACCCAGGGGGGGAGGCTACACCTTC. The J gene is TRBJ1-2, the V gene TRBV4-1; 7 bases line up with TRBD1. J was trimmed by 8 bases and V by 4 bases; bases with no gene match: 10. CDR1 is MGHRA, CDR2 YSYEKL, per germline. There are 14 residues in the CDR3.

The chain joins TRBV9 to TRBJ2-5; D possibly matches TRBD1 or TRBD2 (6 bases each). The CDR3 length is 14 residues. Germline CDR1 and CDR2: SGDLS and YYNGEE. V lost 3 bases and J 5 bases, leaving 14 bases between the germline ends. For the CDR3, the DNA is TGTGCCAGCAGCGCCTCCTCCGGGGGCGAGACCCAGTACTTC. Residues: CASSASSGGETQYF.

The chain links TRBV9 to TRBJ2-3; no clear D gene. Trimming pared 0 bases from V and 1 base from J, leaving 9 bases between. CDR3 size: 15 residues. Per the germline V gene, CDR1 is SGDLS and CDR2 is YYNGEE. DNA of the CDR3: TGTGCCAGCAGCGTAGCTGGGCAAGGCACAGATACGCAGTATTTT. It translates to CASSVAGQGTDTQYF.

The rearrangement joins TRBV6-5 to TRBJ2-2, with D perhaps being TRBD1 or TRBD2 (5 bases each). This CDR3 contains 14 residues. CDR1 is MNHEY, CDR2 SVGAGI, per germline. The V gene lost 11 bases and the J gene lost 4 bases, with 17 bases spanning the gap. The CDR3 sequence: CASGRLGSTGELFF. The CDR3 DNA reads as TGTGCCTCGGGGCGCCTTGGATCCACCGGGGAGCTGTTTTTT.

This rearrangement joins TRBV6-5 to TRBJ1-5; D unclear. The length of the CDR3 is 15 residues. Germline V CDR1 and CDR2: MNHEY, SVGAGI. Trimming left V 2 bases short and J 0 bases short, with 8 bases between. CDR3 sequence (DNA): TGTGCCAGCAGTTACAAGGCAACTAGCAATCAGCCCCAGCATTTT. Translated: CASSYKATSNQPQHF.

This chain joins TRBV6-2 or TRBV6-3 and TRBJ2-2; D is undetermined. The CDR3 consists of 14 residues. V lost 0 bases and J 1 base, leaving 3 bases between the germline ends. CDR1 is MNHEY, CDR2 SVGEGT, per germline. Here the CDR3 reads CASSYSWNTGELFF. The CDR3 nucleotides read TGTGCCAGCAGTTACTCGTGGAACACCGGGGAGCTGTTTTTT.

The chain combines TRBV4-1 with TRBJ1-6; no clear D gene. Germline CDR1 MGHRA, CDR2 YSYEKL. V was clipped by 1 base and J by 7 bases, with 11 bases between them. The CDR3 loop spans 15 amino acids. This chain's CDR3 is CASSQVYSENSPLHF. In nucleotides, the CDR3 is TGCGCCAGCAGCCAAGTTTACAGTGAGAATTCACCCCTCCACTTT.

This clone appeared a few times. For the CDR3, the DNA is TGTGCCAGCAGTTATTATCAAACAGGGGGAGCTTTCTTT. Translated, it gives CASSYYQTGGAFF. The chain combines TRBV28 with TRBJ1-1; 8 bases align to TRBD1. The CDR3 totals 13 residues. J lost 10 bases, V lost 4 bases, and 8 bases had no gene match. Germline V gene data show CDR1 as MDHEN and CDR2 as SYDVKM.

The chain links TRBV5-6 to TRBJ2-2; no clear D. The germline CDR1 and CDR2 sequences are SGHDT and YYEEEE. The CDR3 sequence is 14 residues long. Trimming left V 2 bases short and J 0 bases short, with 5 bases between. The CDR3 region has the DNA TGTGCCAGCAGCTTAAGCCCGAACACCGGGGAGCTGTTTTTT. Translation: CASSLSPNTGELFF.

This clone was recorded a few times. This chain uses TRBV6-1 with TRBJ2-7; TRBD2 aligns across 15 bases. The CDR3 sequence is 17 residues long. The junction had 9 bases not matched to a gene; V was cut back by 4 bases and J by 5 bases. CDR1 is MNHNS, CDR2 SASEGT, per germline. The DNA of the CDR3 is TGTGCCAGCAGTGCCTCGGGACTAGCGGGGGGTAGGGACGAGCAGTACGTC. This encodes CASSASGLAGGRDEQYV.

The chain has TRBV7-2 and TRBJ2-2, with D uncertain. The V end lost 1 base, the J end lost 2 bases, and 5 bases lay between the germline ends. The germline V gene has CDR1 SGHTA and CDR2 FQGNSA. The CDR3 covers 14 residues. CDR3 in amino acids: CASSLVLNTGELFF. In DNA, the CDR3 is TGTGCCAGCAGCTTAGTGCTTAACACCGGGGAGCTGTTTTTT. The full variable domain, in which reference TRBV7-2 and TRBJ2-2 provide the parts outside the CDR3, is GAGVSQSPSNKVTEKGKDVELRCDPISGHTALYWYRQSLGQGLEFLIYFQGNSAPDKSGLPSDRFSAERTGGSVSTLTIQRTQQEDSAVYLCASSLVLNTGELFFGEGSRLTVL.

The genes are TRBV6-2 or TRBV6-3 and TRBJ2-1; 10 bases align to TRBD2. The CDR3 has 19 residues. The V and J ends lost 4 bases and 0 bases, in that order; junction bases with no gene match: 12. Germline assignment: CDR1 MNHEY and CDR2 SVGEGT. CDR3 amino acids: CASSSHPGKRGGSYNEQFF. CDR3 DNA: TGTGCCAGCAGTTCCCACCCTGGCAAGCGGGGGGGCTCCTACAATGAGCAGTTCTTC.

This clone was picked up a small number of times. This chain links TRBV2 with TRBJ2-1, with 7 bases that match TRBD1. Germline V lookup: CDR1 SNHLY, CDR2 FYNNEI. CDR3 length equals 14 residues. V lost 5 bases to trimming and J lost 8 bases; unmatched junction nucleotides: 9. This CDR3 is CASSLGQPMDEQFF. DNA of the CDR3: TGTGCCAGCAGTTTGGGACAGCCTATGGATGAGCAGTTCTTC.

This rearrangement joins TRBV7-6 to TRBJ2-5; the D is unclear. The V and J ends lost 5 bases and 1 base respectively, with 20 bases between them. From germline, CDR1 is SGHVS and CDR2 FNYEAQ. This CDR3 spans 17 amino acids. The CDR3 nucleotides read TGTGCCAGCAGCGGTTCCAAGATTCTTTCCGGCCAAGAGACCCAGTACTTC. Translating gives CASSGSKILSGQETQYF.

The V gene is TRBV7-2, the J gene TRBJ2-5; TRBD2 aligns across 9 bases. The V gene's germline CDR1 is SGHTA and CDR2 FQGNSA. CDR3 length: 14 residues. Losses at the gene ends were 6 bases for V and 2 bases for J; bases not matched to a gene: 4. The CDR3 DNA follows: TGTGCCAGCAGGGGGACTAGCAGTCAAGAGACCCAGTACTTC. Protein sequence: CASRGTSSQETQYF.

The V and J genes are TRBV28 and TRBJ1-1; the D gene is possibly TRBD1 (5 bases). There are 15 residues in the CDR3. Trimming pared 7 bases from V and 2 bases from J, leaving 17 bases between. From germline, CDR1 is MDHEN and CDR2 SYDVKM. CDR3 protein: CASTSAVRGNTEAFF. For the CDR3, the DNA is TGTGCCAGCACCTCCGCAGTTAGGGGAAACACTGAAGCTTTCTTT.

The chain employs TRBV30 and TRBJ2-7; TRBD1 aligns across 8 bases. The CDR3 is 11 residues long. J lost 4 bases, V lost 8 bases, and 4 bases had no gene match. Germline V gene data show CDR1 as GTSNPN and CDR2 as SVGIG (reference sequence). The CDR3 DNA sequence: TGTGCCGGCAACAGGGGGTACGAGCAGTACGTC. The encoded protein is CAGNRGYEQYV.

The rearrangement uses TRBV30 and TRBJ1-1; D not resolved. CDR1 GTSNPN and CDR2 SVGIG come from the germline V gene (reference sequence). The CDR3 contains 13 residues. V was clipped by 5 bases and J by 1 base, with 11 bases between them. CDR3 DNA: TGTGCCTGGGGTTTCGGTCCGAACACTGAAGCTTTCTTT. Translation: CAWGFGPNTEAFF.